This is a list of T cell receptor beta chains from one sample in a study of CD8 T cells in Susac syndrome. TCRdb processed the immunoSEQ multiplex PCR reads anew with MiXCR; each CDR3 protein has one entry. The sample lists 100,000 to 150,000 distinct CDR3 sequences; approximately 96% were seen once. What was sequenced was CD4+ T cells from PBMCs. These receptors all come from a human donor in good health. Both conserved end residues are part of each CDR3. A D gene is named only where the DNA matches it firmly. Clone sizes are given selectively: once, few, many, or a class where the clone is expanded.

>.|TRBV10-1|TRBJ1-1|.
CASMDGLNTEAFF
TGCGCCAGCATGGACGGCCTGAACACTGAAGCTTTCTTT
>TRBD1|TRBV7-2|TRBJ1-2|.
CASSSKTGSGHYGYTF
TGTGCCAGCAGCTCCAAGACAGGGTCAGGTCATTATGGCTACACCTTC
>TRBD1|TRBV19|TRBJ1-2|.
CASKSEGALNYGYTF
TGTGCCAGCAAGTCGGAGGGGGCATTAAACTATGGCTACACCTTC
>.|TRBV7-2|TRBJ2-7|.
CASSLSATGEQYF
TGTGCCAGCAGCTTATCAGCTACCGGCGAGCAGTACTTC
>.|TRBV7-2|TRBJ2-3|once
CASSWVAGSPSTDTQYF
TGTGCCAGCAGCTGGGTGGCGGGATCCCCTAGCACAGATACGCAGTATTTT
>.|TRBV12-3/TRBV12-4|TRBJ2-1|.
CASSPHSDGQFF
TGTGCCAGCAGTCCCCACTCCGATGGGCAGTTCTTC
>.|TRBV27|TRBJ2-6|.
CASSSPPGRRAGANVLTF
TGTGCCAGCAGTTCCCCCCCTGGCCGACGGGCGGGGGCCAACGTCCTGACTTTC
>.|TRBV19|TRBJ1-1|.
CASRGTGSTEAFF
TGTGCCAGTAGGGGCACAGGGTCCACTGAAGCTTTCTTT
>.|TRBV3-1|TRBJ2-5|.
CASSQVNAGETQYF
TGTGCCAGCAGCCAAGTCAACGCAGGAGAGACCCAGTACTTC
>.|TRBV2|TRBJ2-7|.
CASSPANEQYF
TGTGCCAGCAGCCCTGCTAACGAGCAGTACTTC
>.|TRBV7-9|TRBJ1-1|.
CASSLIRGLRNTEAFF
TGTGCCAGCAGCTTAATTCGAGGGCTGCGGAACACTGAAGCTTTCTTT
>.|TRBV5-4|TRBJ2-5|few
CASSLVGEETQYF
TGTGCCAGCAGCTTGGTTGGGGAAGAGACCCAGTACTTC
>TRBD1|TRBV30|TRBJ2-2|.
CAWSSQGAGELFF
TGTGCCTGGAGTTCACAGGGGGCCGGGGAGCTGTTTTTT
>.|TRBV6-2/TRBV6-3|TRBJ1-5|.
CASSFDGGYSNQPQHF
TGTGCCAGCAGTTTCGACGGAGGATATAGCAATCAGCCCCAGCATTTT
>.|TRBV7-2|TRBJ2-3|.
CASSLQVSGTDTQYF
TGTGCCAGCAGCTTACAAGTTAGTGGCACAGATACGCAGTATTTT
>.|TRBV30|TRBJ2-7|.
CAWSVSQGLEQYF
TGTGCCTGGAGTGTGTCACAGGGTCTCGAGCAGTACTTC
>.|TRBV5-1|TRBJ2-7|.
CASSSSTLAGQYF
TGCGCCAGCAGCTCCTCGACTCTTGCGGGGCAGTACTTC
>.|TRBV14|TRBJ2-2|.
CASRSTGQNTGELFF
TGTGCCAGCAGATCGACAGGACAGAACACCGGGGAGCTGTTTTTT
>.|TRBV18|TRBJ1-1|.
CASSPNGDTEAFF
TGTGCCAGCTCACCCAACGGGGACACTGAAGCTTTCTTT
>TRBD2|TRBV11-3|TRBJ2-3|.
CASSLGGLATDTQYF
TGTGCCAGCAGCTTAGGGGGACTAGCAACGGATACGCAGTATTTT
>TRBD2|TRBV6-5|TRBJ2-5|.
CASSILAGGVAQYF
TGTGCCAGCAGTATACTAGCGGGAGGTGTGGCCCAGTACTTC
>TRBD2|TRBV6-5|TRBJ2-1|.
CASSYGRTRNNEQFF
TGTGCCAGCAGTTACGGGAGGACTAGAAACAATGAGCAGTTCTTC
>.|TRBV6-1|TRBJ1-1|.
CASSEALRAEAFF
TGTGCCAGCAGTGAAGCGTTACGGGCTGAAGCTTTCTTT
>TRBD2|TRBV10-3|TRBJ2-5|once
CAISESFGAGGKETQYF
TGTGCCATCAGTGAGTCGTTTGGTGCGGGAGGTAAAGAGACCCAGTACTTC
>.|TRBV4-1|TRBJ1-4|.
CASSQDPVGINEKLFF
TGCGCCAGCAGCCAAGATCCGGTAGGGATTAATGAAAAACTGTTTTTT
>TRBD2|TRBV29-1|TRBJ2-1|.
CSVLSGRWNEQFF
TGCAGCGTTCTTAGCGGGAGGTGGAATGAGCAGTTCTTC
>TRBD2|TRBV9|TRBJ2-3|.
CASSVLAGRLGTDTQYF
TGTGCCAGCAGCGTACTAGCGGGAAGGTTGGGGACAGATACGCAGTATTTT
>TRBD1|TRBV27|TRBJ2-4|.
CASSTIRDRGLVGNIQYF
TGTGCCAGCAGCACAATCCGGGACAGGGGCCTCGTAGGAAACATTCAGTACTTC
>TRBD1|TRBV5-6|TRBJ1-4|.
CASSARDRGGKLFF
TGTGCCAGCAGCGCCCGGGACAGGGGCGGAAAACTGTTTTTT
>TRBD1|TRBV5-1|TRBJ2-1|.
CASSLGGGAYNEQFF
TGCGCCAGCAGCTTGGGAGGGGGCGCGTACAATGAGCAGTTCTTC